This TCR beta chain was recorded in a study of blood T cell repertoires in COVID-19. On the study more broadly: Spain, Italy and the United States supplied samples that represented acute and convalescent COVID-19.

This CDR3 spans 14 amino acids. Per the germline V gene, CDR1 is LGHNT and CDR2 is FRNRAP. Trimming left V 1 base short and J 7 bases short, with 13 bases between. Seattle cases were enrolled at active infection and followed longitudinally. The authors' processing: Researchers report that nucleated cell counts were estimated from reference gene primer amplification. Profiling relied on immunoSEQ multiplex PCR, and the TCRdb table lists in-frame clones only, not all of them. V and J calls and clone size are as listed in that table; D and trimming were resolved from the DNA. The repertoire has 150,000 to 200,000 clones, 82% of them found once; the top ten carry less than 9.5%.

The rearrangement joins TRBV12-5 to TRBJ1-2; D gene ambiguous. Sequenced material: peripheral blood. This receptor was identified in a woman aged 55-69 years with COVID-19, enrolled during active disease. The CDR3 reads CASGLGGGSTGYTF. The CDR3 DNA reads as TGTGCTAGTGGTTTGGGCGGTGGGTCCACTGGCTACACCTTC.